This entry describes one T cell receptor (beta chain). No antigen is known for it. Base quality data are lacking; no much larger clone is found one base away. This entry comes from a study of beta chain features in type 1 diabetes (dated by TCRdb to 2016 to 2018). Study-wide context: Mean age, gender distribution, total cell number and subset yield were not different between patients and healthy donors. Whereas all 30 or so donors provided naive and central memory subsets, regulatory and stem cell-like memory subsets were isolated from just 8 patients and roughly 8 healthy donors. The study compared TCRB repertoires of sorted circulating CD4+ T cell subsets between recently diagnosed type 1 diabetes patients and matched healthy donors. A total of some 100,000,000 sorted cells were examined across all samples, and a strong correlation was observed between cell number per subset and RNA yield.

General conclusions and limits of the study: Type 1 diabetes patients showed a moderate but significant shortening of TCRB CDR3 length in all four CD4+ subsets. Only small numbers of individuals were included in the HLA sub-analyses, which left unresolved whether HLA type had any influence on TCRB rearrangement. At VDJ recombination sites, type 1 diabetes patients had fewer insertions and more deleted nucleotides, which implies abnormalities in thymic rearrangement. Naive, central memory and regulatory TCRB repertoires appeared to be more similar among patients than among healthy donors. Shorter templates might have been favored by PCR, but patient and control samples were amplified and corrected together, so both groups would have been affected equally by any skew. Sequencing cDNA rather than genomic DNA could over-represent highly expressing activated cells, although activation and CD3 levels did not differ between groups.

The entire isolated RNA was reverse transcribed using the High Capacity cDNA Reverse Transcription Kit, and thus expressed TCRB transcripts were sequenced. Naive, central memory and regulatory T cell samples underwent deep immunoSEQ sequencing, averaging about 3.3 million total reads per sample. After sorted cells were lysed in RLT buffer, RNA was extracted with DNase-treated RNeasy Micro or Mini kits, with the choice depending on cell number. To prevent cross-contamination, each cell subset was processed individually, whereas patient and healthy donor samples were processed jointly. The immunoSEQ multiplex PCR was used to amplify TCRB sequences from cDNA, generating 87-bp fragments that spanned the CDR3 region. Sequencing of the amplicons was done on the Illumina HiSeq platform. The paper's processing steps were these. PCR bias was corrected computationally using synthetic template baselines, and reads within Hamming distance 2 were collapsed, with unmergeable singletons discarded. Reads were aligned against IMGT to assign V, D and J genes, CDR3 length and insertions or deletions at six rearrangement sites. Clonotype counts were normalized to sorted cell number within each subset before computing true diversity and Gini coefficients with the tcR R package. Repertoire sharing was quantified using the overlap coefficient calculated on TCRB nucleotide sequences. Out-of-frame TCRB sequences from naive cells were analyzed to stand in for the pre-selection repertoire. TCRdb's version of the immuneACCESS table is confined to in-frame rearrangements and falls short of the full clone set. An unresolved V gene accounts for under half of the shortfall where checked; the remainder is of unknown origin. D and trimming were read from the DNA, whereas the V and J calls and clone size are those reported in that table. The sample data list a few hundred thousand clones, and about a sixth of these were observed just once. The top ten hold approximately 0.087% of the sample.

CDR1 and CDR2 (SGHTA, FQGNSA) derive from the germline V gene. Between the V and J ends, shortened by 6 bases and 4 bases respectively, the junction contains 15 bases. The CDR3 numbers 14 residues from cysteine through phenylalanine. Only the CDR3 part of the read is kept: 42 bases, read in frame from the first base. Each donor gave one peripheral blood draw, averaging about 120 mL, which was collected into heparinised tubes. A BD FACSAria II was used to sort naive, central memory, regulatory and stem cell-like memory CD4+ T cells with a panel that included CD45RO, CCR7, CD25, CD127, CD95 and CD27. A purity above 95% was achieved for all sorted populations. Right away, PBMCs were isolated by Lymphoprep density gradient centrifugation and were stained directly, with no culture step. So that batch effects would be minimized, each experiment stained and sorted samples in pairs, pairing one healthy donor with one patient.

The sample consisted of naive CD4+ T cells from blood. Explained via the paper, the cell subset or site label denotes: true naive CD4+ T cells. In this chain, TRBV7-2 is recombined with TRBJ1-2, with TRBD1 perhaps the D gene, on 6 matching bases. This TCR was recovered from a man aged 25 to 45 with type 1 diabetes. The CDR3 has the sequence CASSPQGGGYGYTF. The DNA sequence is as follows: TGTGCCAGCAGTCCACAAGGGGGTGGCTATGGCTACACCTTC.